This record concerns one TCR beta chain sequence. Its target is not known. Researchers ran the PCR with 60 Vbeta and 13 Jbeta primers. Sequencing was performed with immunoSEQ multiplex PCR; in TCRdb, only in-frame clones are kept and a portion is missing. This sample's clone table lists under 100,000 clones. This specimen belongs to a study of cytomegalovirus exposure and HLA in healthy donors. Across the study: Among the 350 to 400 donors who were genotyped, approximately 83% fell in the genetic ancestry cluster that is associated with self-reported Caucasian donors.

V trimming: 4 bases; J trimming: 6 bases; junction bases outside the gene matches: 8. The CDR3 sequence is 15 residues long. Per germline, CDR1 SGHDT and CDR2 YYEEEE. The study, taken as a whole, reports: Follow-up analysis seemed to connect common viral pathogens with several of the most significant clusters identified. An analysis that came later showed most CMV-associated TCR beta chains appearing HLA-restricted.

The gene calls are TRBV5-6 and TRBJ2-2, with TRBD1 identical over 8 bases. The sequence was collected from a woman aged 30 to 39 in good health and CMV-seronegative. Input material: PBMCs. The CDR3 region is CASSGTGGRPGELFF. DNA for the CDR3: TGTGCCAGCAGCGGTACAGGGGGAAGGCCCGGGGAGCTGTTTTTT. The complete variable domain, with remaining parts taken from reference TRBV5-6 and TRBJ2-2, reads DAGVTQSPTHLIKTRGQQVTLRCSPKSGHDTVSWYQQALGQGPQFIFQYYEEEERQRGNFPDRFSGHQFPNYSSELNVNALLLGDSALYLCASSGTGGRPGELFFGEGSRLTVL.